The entry that follows covers one T cell receptor (beta chain) sequence. cDNA synthesis used a TRAV/TRBV-specific primer set for both chains. The PCR that amplified TCRs ran for 20 to 25 cycles, relying on a constant-region primer and a V-primer adapter. One entry per CDR3 protein results from TCRdb running MiXCR on the reads. The data contain tens of thousands of distinct CDR3 sequences, under 25% of them seen just once; the ten biggest clones take up around 13%. The time point denotes: after trial treatment. The treatment denotes: LDRT plus nivolumab, ipilimumab, low-dose cyclophosphamide and aspirin (RACIN trial). This sample was included in a study of low-dose radiotherapy and immunotherapy resistance in tumors. V was clipped by 5 bases and J by 8 bases; unmatched bases: 10. The V gene's germline CDR1 is GTSNPN and CDR2 SVGIG (reference sequence). This CDR3 has 13 residues.

The sample here was PBMCs, taken after low-dose radiotherapy plus immunotherapy. The chain couples TRBV30 to TRBJ1-2, with 8 bases fitting TRBD1. The TCR sequence derives from a female donor with ovarian cancer. CDR3 residues: CAWWTGPMRGYTF. The DNA for the CDR3 is TGTGCCTGGTGGACAGGGCCTATGCGGGGCTACACCTTC.